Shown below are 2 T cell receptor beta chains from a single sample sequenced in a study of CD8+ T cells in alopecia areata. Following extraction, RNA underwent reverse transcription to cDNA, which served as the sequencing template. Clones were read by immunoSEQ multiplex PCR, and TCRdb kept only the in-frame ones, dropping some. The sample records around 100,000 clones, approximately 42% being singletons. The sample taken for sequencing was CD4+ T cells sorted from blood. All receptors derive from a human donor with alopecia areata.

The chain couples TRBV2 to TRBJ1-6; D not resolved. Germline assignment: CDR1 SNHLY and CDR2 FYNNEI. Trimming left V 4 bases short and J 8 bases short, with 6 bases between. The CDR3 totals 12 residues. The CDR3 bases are TGTGCCAGCAGTGGGAGCTATTCACCCCTCCACTTT. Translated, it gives CASSGSYSPLHF. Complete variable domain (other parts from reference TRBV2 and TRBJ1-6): EPEVTQTPSHQVTQMGQEVILRCVPISNHLYFYWYRQILGQKVEFLVSFYNNEISEKSEIFDDQFSVERPDGSNFTLKIRSTKLEDSAMYFCASSGSYSPLHFGNGTRLTVT.

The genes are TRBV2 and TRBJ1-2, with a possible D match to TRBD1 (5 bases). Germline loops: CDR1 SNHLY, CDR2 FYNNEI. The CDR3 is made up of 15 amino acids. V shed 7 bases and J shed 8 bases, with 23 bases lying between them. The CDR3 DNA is TGTGCCAGCAATTTGAGTGGGAAGGGGCCGAGGGGCTACACCTTC. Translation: CASNLSGKGPRGYTF.